This TCR beta chain was recovered during a study of cytomegalovirus exposure and HLA in healthy donors. Study-level results: Per a prior analysis, the majority of TCR beta V segments were productive roughly 90% or roughly 30% of the time. Later analysis associated a missense DCLRE1C variant with TCR beta V- and J-gene trimming.

Concerning this clone itself: Its antigen remains unidentified.

PCR involved 60 Vbeta and 13 Jbeta primers. Clones were sequenced by immunoSEQ multiplex PCR, and TCRdb holds only the in-frame ones, with some missing. The sample yields about 130,000 clones, about 82% seen once. CDR1 and CDR2 from the germline V gene are SGDLS and YYNGEE. CDR3 length: 13 amino acids. V was pared by 3 bases and J by 8 bases, with 4 bases of the junction left unmatched. The source of this sequence is a boy younger than 18 in good health and CMV-seronegative. The V gene is TRBV9, the J gene TRBJ2-2; 7 nucleotides line up with TRBD2. Sequences were obtained from PBMCs. The CDR3 bases are TGTGCCAGCAGCGAAGCGGGGACGGGGGAGCTGTTTTTT. Translating it yields CASSEAGTGELFF. Supplemented by reference TRBV9 and TRBJ2-2, the full variable domain reads DSGVTQTPKHLITATGQRVTLRCSPRSGDLSVYWYQQSLDQGLQFLIQYYNGEERAKGNILERFSAQQFPDLHSELNLSSLELGDSALYFCASSEAGTGELFFGEGSRLTVL.